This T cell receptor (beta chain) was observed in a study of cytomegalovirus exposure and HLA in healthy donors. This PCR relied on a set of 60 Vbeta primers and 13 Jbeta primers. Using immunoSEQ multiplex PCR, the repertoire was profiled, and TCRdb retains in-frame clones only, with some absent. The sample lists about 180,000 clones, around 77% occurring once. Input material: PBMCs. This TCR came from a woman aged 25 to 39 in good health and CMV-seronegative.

CDR3 protein: CSVSDIPYEQYF. CDR3 in DNA: TGCAGCGTTTCGGACATCCCCTACGAGCAGTACTTC. The chain couples TRBV29-1 to TRBJ2-7, with a weak D call TRBD1 (5 bases). V dropped 5 bases and J dropped 2 bases, with 10 bases sitting between them. Germline V gene lookup returns CDR1 SQVTM and CDR2 ANQGSEA. The CDR3 contains 12 residues.